The rows below give T cell receptor beta chains drawn from one sample of a study of cytotoxic CD8 clonotypes in ibrutinib-treated CLL. TCRdb's table, derived via immunoSEQ multiplex PCR, lists solely in-frame clones and lacks some. This table has under 300,000 clones, approximately 76% appearing once. Here the sequenced sample was PBMCs, taken at disease progression, from a patient treated with ibrutinib. The source of these receptors is a human donor with chronic lymphocytic leukemia. Each CDR3 is given with its conserved first and last residue.

cdr3_aa j_call v_call
CASGSNEQFF TRBJ2-1 TRBV7-8
CASSVAEGSRPFYNEQFF TRBJ2-1 TRBV9
CASSSRTVTDTQYF TRBJ2-3 TRBV5-6
CAISEGRGNTIYF TRBJ1-3 TRBV10-3
CASSLWQVLSSGTSTDTQYF TRBJ2-3 TRBV28
CASSRSGGAYEQYF TRBJ2-7 TRBV25-1
CAISIPGLGEQYF TRBJ2-7 TRBV10-3
CASSETGGEATQYF TRBJ2-5 TRBV6-1
CASSQDYGISTNEKLFF TRBJ1-4 TRBV4-1
CASSTAGLAGVYTQYF TRBJ2-3 TRBV18
CASSLALALIGRSYNEQFF TRBJ2-1 TRBV5-1
CASLGFSNQPQHF TRBJ1-5 TRBV28
CASTPGRGDTQYF TRBJ2-3 TRBV10-1
CASSVGFGLTDTQYF TRBJ2-3 TRBV9
CASSFYPPQVRETQYF TRBJ2-5 TRBV7-2
CASSIQGNGYGYTF TRBJ1-2 TRBV25-1
CASRRQGTTEAFF TRBJ1-1 TRBV6-5
CASSAANLAQFLYEQYF TRBJ2-7 TRBV28
CASTPGRGLSYEQYF TRBJ2-7 TRBV5-6
CASSSTQTNNQPQHF TRBJ1-5 TRBV6-6
CASRSEWETQYF TRBJ2-5 TRBV19
CASSWGTGTSTEAFF TRBJ1-1 TRBV7-2
CASSPRVGVDGYTF TRBJ1-2 TRBV18
CASSSSRADVQETQYF TRBJ2-5 TRBV27
CASSHSGPYEQYF TRBJ2-7 TRBV4-1
CASSPLGGQGSTDTQYF TRBJ2-3 TRBV5-1
CASALGGSTGELFF TRBJ2-2 TRBV5-1
CASRWTNMNTEAFF TRBJ1-1 TRBV6-5
CASSPTGSGTGELFF TRBJ2-2 TRBV9
CAISADRQNDYGYTF TRBJ1-2 TRBV10-3
CASSIRGPGANVLTF TRBJ2-6 TRBV19
CASSTGTSGGAYNEQFF TRBJ2-1 TRBV19
CASSLVGTGGLEAFF TRBJ1-1 TRBV13
CASSPRGSSGANVLTF TRBJ2-6 TRBV11-2
CASSERAPDTQYF TRBJ2-3 TRBV10-1
CASSLVILPTQEANYGYTF TRBJ1-2 TRBV7-8
CASSLAGLREQYF TRBJ2-7 TRBV11-2
CASSFFPPNTEAFF TRBJ1-1 TRBV4-2
CASSYTQGNHEQYF TRBJ2-7 TRBV6-7
CASSSYPQTENYGYTF TRBJ1-2 TRBV6-6
CRAQEEYEQYF TRBJ2-7 TRBV20-1
CASSSLVIKTSGFSYEQYF TRBJ2-7 TRBV27